This paragraph reports one T cell receptor (beta chain). Its antigen is undetermined. This specimen comes from a study of T cell repertoires in cytomegalovirus infection. Study in general: In public TCR beta signatures, there were indications of both CMV infection and matching HLA type. General study results and limits: Across the ex vivo response, the dominant clonotypes were HLA-C-restricted CMV-specific TCR beta clonotypes.

From the reads, TCRdb called clonotypes with MiXCR, one entry per CDR3 protein. The sample consists of over 150,000 distinct CDR3 sequences, approximately 15% of them appearing once. The CDR3 length is 16 residues. Trimming removed 5 bases from V and 2 bases from J; junction bases left unmatched: 6. CDR1 is MDHEN and CDR2 is SYDVKM in the germline V gene. The TCR comes from a human donor in good health (CMV status not recorded). Some clones in this sample may be carry-over from other donors' samples. The material sequenced was PBMCs. The chain couples TRBV28 to TRBJ2-1; 10 bases line up with TRBD2. The CDR3 DNA is TGTGCCAGCAGTCGATATAGCGGGAGGACCTACAATGAGCAGTTCTTC. Translating gives CASSRYSGRTYNEQFF.